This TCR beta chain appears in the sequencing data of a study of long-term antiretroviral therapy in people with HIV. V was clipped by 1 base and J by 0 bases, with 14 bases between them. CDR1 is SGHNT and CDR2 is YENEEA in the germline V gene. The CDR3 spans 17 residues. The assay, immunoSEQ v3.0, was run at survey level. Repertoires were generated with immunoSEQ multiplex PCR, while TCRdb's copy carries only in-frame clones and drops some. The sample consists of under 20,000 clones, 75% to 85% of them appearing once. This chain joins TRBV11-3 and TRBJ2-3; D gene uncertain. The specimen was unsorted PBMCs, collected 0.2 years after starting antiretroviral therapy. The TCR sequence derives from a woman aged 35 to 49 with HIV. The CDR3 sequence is CASSLGVSGTSTDTQYF. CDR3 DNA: TGTGCCAGCAGCTTAGGAGTGTCCGGAACTAGCACAGATACGCAGTATTTT.